Reported below is one T cell receptor (beta chain). Its antigen is still unknown. Then a second PCR, running about 6 to 12 cycles, was carried out with a sample-barcoded 5' primer and a J-beta primer mix. Using its own MiXCR run on the 5' RACE reads, TCRdb lists one record per CDR3 protein. The sample consists of about 1.5 million distinct CDR3 sequences, 35% to 45% of them appearing once. V lost 7 bases to trimming and J lost 6 bases; unmatched junction nucleotides: 12. Per the germline V gene, CDR1 is SQVTM and CDR2 is ANQGSEA. The CDR3 has 15 residues. This specimen belongs to a study of blood T cells in healthy people across ages. Study-wide points: Among T cells, TCR beta diversity per million cells dropped roughly linearly as age rose.

Sequencing was done on a sample of blood. The receptor was derived from a young woman in good health. The V call is TRBV29-1, the J call TRBJ2-4; 10 bases line up with TRBD1. The CDR3, as DNA: TGCAGCGCAAGGCAAGGACAGGGGGAGAGAAACATTCAGTACTTC. As protein: CSARQGQGERNIQYF.